This TCR beta chain was captured in a study of T cell clonotyping in hematopoietic cell transplantation. Study results and caveats: Graft donor and pretransplant recipient Inverse Simpson Index values predicted broader posttransplant TCR diversity. After transplant, recipient diversity fell while pathologically expanded clonotypes grew through day 180.

Recipients were bled about 28 days pretransplant and at posttransplant days 30, 100, 180. The CDR3 length is 12 residues. Germline CDR1 LNHDA, CDR2 SQIVND (reference sequence). The V end lost 3 bases, the J end lost 1 base, and 3 bases lay between the germline ends. The assay was immunoSEQ multiplex PCR, and TCRdb's table has in-frame clones only and misses some. The sample lists approximately 12,000 clones, roughly 76% occurring once. This clone was observed a handful of times. Its specificity is not known. The chain combines TRBV19 with TRBJ1-1; D unresolved. This receptor was identified in a male patient aged 55 to 70 who had an allogeneic stem cell transplant from an unrelated donor, so the T cells may come from the graft donor. Some clones in this sample may be carry-over from other donors' samples. The source material was peripheral blood mononuclear cells, sampled 180 days after allogeneic stem cell transplant. CDR3 sequence reads: CASSIGNTEAFF. DNA for the CDR3: TGTGCCAGTAGTATTGGGAACACTGAAGCTTTCTTT.